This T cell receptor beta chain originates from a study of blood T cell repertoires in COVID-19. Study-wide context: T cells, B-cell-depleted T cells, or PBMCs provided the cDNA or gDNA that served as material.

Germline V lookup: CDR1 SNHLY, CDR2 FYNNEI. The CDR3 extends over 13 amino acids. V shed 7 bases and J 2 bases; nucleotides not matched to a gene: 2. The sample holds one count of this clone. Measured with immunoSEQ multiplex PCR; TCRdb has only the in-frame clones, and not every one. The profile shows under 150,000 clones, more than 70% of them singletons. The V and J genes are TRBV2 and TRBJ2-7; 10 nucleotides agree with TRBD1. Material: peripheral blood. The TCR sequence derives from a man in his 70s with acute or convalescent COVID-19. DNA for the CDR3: TGTGCCAGCAAGACAGGGGGCCCCTACGAGCAGTACTTC. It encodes CASKTGGPYEQYF.